The entry that follows covers one T cell receptor (beta chain) sequence. What it binds is unknown. The data were obtained in a study of vaccination effects on CD4 cells after COVID-19. Findings of the study overall: The study enrolled few convalescent patients and sampled no early post-infection timepoints.

Here immunoSEQ multiplex PCR was the method, and the copy in TCRdb shows in-frame clones only, minus some. The sample carries some 70,000 clones, around 80% recorded once. CDR1 and CDR2 from the germline V gene are SGHRS and YFSETQ. The CDR3 is 14 residues long. V dropped 0 bases and J dropped 1 base, with 4 bases sitting between them. Before any sequencing was done, the ViraFEST assay used viral peptide pools to expand antigen-specific CD4+ T cells. The culture ran for roughly 10 days before CD4+ T cells were isolated. BNT162b2 vaccine or mRNA-1273 vaccine was given to participants in two doses. Vaccinees lacked prior SARS-CoV-2 infection and tested negative for nucleocapsid antibodies. On both days 3 and 7, half of the culture medium was replaced with IL-2 medium.

The source was CD4+ T cells from PBMCs cultured with HCoV-229E spike peptides, collected after COVID-19 vaccination. V gene TRBV5-1 combines with J gene TRBJ2-2; D uncertain. The clonotype originates from a human donor who received a COVID-19 vaccine. The CDR3 spells CASSLELNTGELFF. CDR3 nucleotides: TGCGCCAGCAGCTTGGAGCTGAACACCGGGGAGCTGTTTTTT.